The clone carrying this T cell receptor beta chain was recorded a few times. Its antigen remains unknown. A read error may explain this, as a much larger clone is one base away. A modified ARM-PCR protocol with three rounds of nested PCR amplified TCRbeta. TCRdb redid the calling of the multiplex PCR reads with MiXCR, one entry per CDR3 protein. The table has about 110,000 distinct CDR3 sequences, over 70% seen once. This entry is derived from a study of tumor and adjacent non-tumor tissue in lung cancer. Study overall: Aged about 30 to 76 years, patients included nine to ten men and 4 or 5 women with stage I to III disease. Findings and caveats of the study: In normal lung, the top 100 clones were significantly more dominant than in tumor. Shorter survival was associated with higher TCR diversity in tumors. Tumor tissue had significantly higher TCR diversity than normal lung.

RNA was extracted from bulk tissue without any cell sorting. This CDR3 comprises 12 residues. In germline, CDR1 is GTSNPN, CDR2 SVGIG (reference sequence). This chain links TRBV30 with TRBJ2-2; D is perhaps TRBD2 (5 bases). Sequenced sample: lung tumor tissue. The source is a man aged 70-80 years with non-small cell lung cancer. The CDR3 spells CAWSLGSGDLFF. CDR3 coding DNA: TGTGCCTGGAGCCTGGGATCCGGGGATCTGTTTTTT. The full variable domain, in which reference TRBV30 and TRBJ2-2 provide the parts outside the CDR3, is SQTIHQWPATLVQPVGSPLSLECTVEGTSNPNLYWYRQAAGRGLQLLFYSVGIGQISSEVPQNLSASRPQDRQFILSSKKLLLSDSGFYLCAWSLGSGDLFFGEGSRLTVL.